A single TCR beta chain is shown here with its context. Its specificity is unknown. This sample includes further DNA sequences coding for the same CDR3. The data stem from a study of shared clonotypes between healthy human individuals. Study-level findings and limits: Shared across a handful of donors were around 4.7% of the naive CD4 clonotypes. Rarefaction exposed incomplete sorted-subset sequencing despite large depth.

Sorted-subset replicate PCR reactions were performed with 200 ng DNA, corresponding to roughly 30,000 T cell genomes. TCRdb keeps only in-frame clones here, not all; method: immunoSEQ multiplex PCR. The table records over a million clones, around 82% of them present only once. The CDR3 contains 12 residues. V lost 2 bases and J 5 bases, leaving 6 bases between the germline ends. Germline loops: CDR1 MDHEN, CDR2 SYDVKM. The material sequenced was memory CD4+ T cells from PBMCs. As to subset: CD45RA-negative fraction. V gene TRBV28 combines with J gene TRBJ1-1; D is uncertain. The sequence was obtained from a man aged 18 to 30 in good health. Some clones in this sample may be carry-over from other donors' samples. DNA of the CDR3: TGTGCCAGCAGTTTAGTAGTAACTGAAGCTTTCTTT. It specifies CASSLVVTEAFF.